The present entry profiles one T cell receptor beta chain with its context. This CDR3 is 18 amino acids long. V lost 4 bases and J lost 3, with 25 bases in between. In germline, CDR1 is SGHTA, CDR2 FQGNSA. Each of the donors was a healthy adult who was HIV-negative and had not had a recent acute infection or vaccination. The sample originates from a study of shared clonotypes between healthy human individuals. The assay was carried out at the deep level. How the authors handled the data: Filtering of immunoSEQ junctional sequences could not match full-length read filtering. The data were produced by immunoSEQ multiplex PCR, yet TCRdb's version contains in-frame clones alone and is incomplete. That table is the source of V, J and clone size, and D and trimming were worked out from the DNA. Here the sample spans about 2.4 million clones, 90% to 95% being singletons.

Sequencing input: naive CD4+ T cells sorted from blood. The subset was: CD45RA+ positively selected. This receptor was identified in a man in his late teens or twenties in good health. The V and J genes are TRBV7-2 and TRBJ2-7, with D perhaps matching TRBD1 (6 bases). The CDR3 sequence: CASSSDLRNRALSYEQYF. CDR3 nucleotide sequence: TGTGCCAGCAGCTCTGACTTAAGAAACAGGGCGCTGAGCTACGAGCAGTACTTC. Filled out from reference TRBV7-2 and TRBJ2-7, the complete variable domain reads GAGVSQSPSNKVTEKGKDVELRCDPISGHTALYWYRQSLGQGLEFLIYFQGNSAPDKSGLPSDRFSAERTGGSVSTLTIQRTQQEDSAVYLCASSSDLRNRALSYEQYFGPGTRLTVT.